This TCR beta chain came from a study of blood T cell repertoires in COVID-19. For the study at large: Samples came from the United States, Italy and Spain, spanning acute and convalescent COVID-19.

Clones were read by immunoSEQ multiplex PCR, and TCRdb kept only the in-frame ones, dropping some. In the table there are 180,000 or so clones, almost 85% of which are singletons. CDR3 length: 15 amino acids. In germline, CDR1 is MNHEY, CDR2 SVGEGT. V lost 0 bases to trimming and J lost 6 bases, with 11 bases between them. The TCR originated in a man aged 35-49 years who had recovered from COVID-19. This rearrangement joins TRBV6-2 or TRBV6-3 to TRBJ2-2, with D maybe TRBD2 (5 bases). Sequencing used peripheral blood. The CDR3 DNA is TGTGCCAGCAGTTACTCGACCGGGGTGGCCGGGGAGCTGTTTTTT. It encodes CASSYSTGVAGELFF.